This is a list of T cell receptor beta chains from one sample in a study of OX40 agonist ivuxolimab in advanced cancers. Profiled with immunoSEQ multiplex PCR; TCRdb holds only in-frame clones, not every one. The profile shows tens of thousands of clones, roughly 89% of them singletons. Material: CD4+ or CD8+ T cells sorted from blood, obtained in a trial of the OX40 agonist ivuxolimab. Every receptor here comes from an adult with an advanced solid tumor such as melanoma, head and neck, liver or kidney cancer. CDR3s include the opening cysteine and the closing phenylalanine or tryptophan. Fields, in order: J gene, D gene, clone size, V gene, CDR3 DNA, CDR3 protein. A D gene is named only where the DNA matches it firmly. The listing skips clone size in some rows; elsewhere it reads once, few, many or a size class.

j_gene: TRBJ2-7; d_gene: .; abundance: .; v_gene: TRBV29-1; CDR3nt: TGCAGCGTTGAACCCGACAACTCCTACGAGCAGTACTTC; CDR3aa: CSVEPDNSYEQYF
j_gene: TRBJ2-5; d_gene: TRBD2; abundance: .; v_gene: TRBV7-7; CDR3nt: TGTGCTAGCTCCCGGGGGGGGAACCAAGAGACCCAGTACTTC; CDR3aa: CASSRGGNQETQYF
j_gene: TRBJ2-2; d_gene: .; abundance: .; v_gene: TRBV18; CDR3nt: TGTGCCAGCTCACCACGACAGAGCACCGGGGAGCTGTTTTTT; CDR3aa: CASSPRQSTGELFF
j_gene: TRBJ2-7; d_gene: .; abundance: .; v_gene: TRBV7-7; CDR3nt: TGTGCTAGCAGCTTAGCCAGGGGATACGAGCAGTACTTC; CDR3aa: CASSLARGYEQYF
j_gene: TRBJ1-1; d_gene: .; abundance: .; v_gene: TRBV18; CDR3nt: TGTGCCAGCTCATCGACAGGTGGTGACACTGAAGCTTTCTTT; CDR3aa: CASSSTGGDTEAFF
j_gene: TRBJ2-7; d_gene: TRBD1; abundance: .; v_gene: TRBV9; CDR3nt: TGTGCCAGCAGCGTGGGACAGGGAATCGACGAGCAGTACTTC; CDR3aa: CASSVGQGIDEQYF
j_gene: TRBJ2-2; d_gene: TRBD2; abundance: .; v_gene: TRBV5-6; CDR3nt: TGTGCCAGCAGCTGGGGGGGAGCAGGCACGAACACCGGGGAGCTGTTTTTT; CDR3aa: CASSWGGAGTNTGELFF
j_gene: TRBJ1-1; d_gene: .; abundance: .; v_gene: TRBV19; CDR3nt: TGTGCCAGTAGTATACTTCAGGGGAGAAGGGCTGAAGCTTTCTTT; CDR3aa: CASSILQGRRAEAFF
j_gene: TRBJ2-3; d_gene: .; abundance: .; v_gene: TRBV6-6; CDR3nt: TGTGCCAGCACCCAGGGCCGGCGTTATACGCAGTATTTT; CDR3aa: CASTQGRRYTQYF
j_gene: TRBJ1-4; d_gene: TRBD1; abundance: once; v_gene: TRBV18; CDR3nt: TGTGCCAGCTCACCATTTAAGGGACAGGGGAATGAAAAACTGTTTTTT; CDR3aa: CASSPFKGQGNEKLFF
j_gene: TRBJ2-2; d_gene: .; abundance: .; v_gene: TRBV18; CDR3nt: TGTGCCAGCTCACCACGACCCGTCGCGAACACCGGGGAGCTGTTTTTT; CDR3aa: CASSPRPVANTGELFF
j_gene: TRBJ1-2; d_gene: TRBD1; abundance: .; v_gene: TRBV6-5; CDR3nt: TGTGCCAGCAGTTACAGGGGGCAAGGCTACACCTTC; CDR3aa: CASSYRGQGYTF
j_gene: TRBJ1-2; d_gene: TRBD1; abundance: .; v_gene: TRBV4-2; CDR3nt: TGTGCCAGCAGCCCCGGACAGGGAAATTATGGCTACACCTTC; CDR3aa: CASSPGQGNYGYTF
j_gene: TRBJ2-1; d_gene: .; abundance: .; v_gene: TRBV11-3; CDR3nt: TGTGCCAGCAGCCTCACAGGGAGCTCCTACAATGAGCAGTTCTTC; CDR3aa: CASSLTGSSYNEQFF
j_gene: TRBJ1-1; d_gene: .; abundance: .; v_gene: TRBV15; CDR3nt: TGTGCCACCAGCAGACCCCCGGGTTACACTGAAGCTTTCTTT; CDR3aa: CATSRPPGYTEAFF
j_gene: TRBJ1-1; d_gene: .; abundance: .; v_gene: TRBV5-1; CDR3nt: TGCGCCAGCAGCTTGGTCAGGGTAGGGGGCACTGAAGCTTTCTTT; CDR3aa: CASSLVRVGGTEAFF
j_gene: TRBJ2-1; d_gene: .; abundance: .; v_gene: TRBV11-2; CDR3nt: TGTGCCAGCAGCTTAGTCGGGACTCCATACAATGAGCAGTTCTTC; CDR3aa: CASSLVGTPYNEQFF
j_gene: TRBJ1-1; d_gene: .; abundance: once; v_gene: TRBV13; CDR3nt: TGTGCCAGCAGCCCTATTCCGGGACATACAAACACTGAAGCTTTCTTT; CDR3aa: CASSPIPGHTNTEAFF
j_gene: TRBJ1-2; d_gene: TRBD1; abundance: .; v_gene: TRBV7-2; CDR3nt: TGTGCCAGCAGCCCCGGGACAGGTCCTTATGGCTACACCTTC; CDR3aa: CASSPGTGPYGYTF
j_gene: TRBJ2-7; d_gene: .; abundance: .; v_gene: TRBV18; CDR3nt: TGTGCCAGCTCAGCCACTTACAGGGCCGAGCAGTACTTC; CDR3aa: CASSATYRAEQYF
j_gene: TRBJ1-2; d_gene: TRBD1; abundance: .; v_gene: TRBV18; CDR3nt: TGTGCCAGCTCACCAACCGGGACAGATTATGGCTACACCTTC; CDR3aa: CASSPTGTDYGYTF
j_gene: TRBJ2-1; d_gene: .; abundance: .; v_gene: TRBV29-1; CDR3nt: TGCAGCGTTGATTCGGGCAGCGCGAGCTCCTACAATGAGCAGTTCTTC; CDR3aa: CSVDSGSASSYNEQFF
j_gene: TRBJ1-1; d_gene: .; abundance: .; v_gene: TRBV7-2; CDR3nt: TGTGCCAGCAAGAACAGTAGGGACGCTTTCTTT; CDR3aa: CASKNSRDAFF
j_gene: TRBJ2-2; d_gene: .; abundance: .; v_gene: TRBV9; CDR3nt: TGTGCCAGCAGCGTAGACCCCTTGAGGGGTGTGAACACCGGGGAGCTGTTTTTT; CDR3aa: CASSVDPLRGVNTGELFF
j_gene: TRBJ1-1; d_gene: TRBD1; abundance: .; v_gene: TRBV2; CDR3nt: TGTGCCAGCAGTGCGACAGGGGGCAGGACGAACACTGAAGCTTTCTTT; CDR3aa: CASSATGGRTNTEAFF
j_gene: TRBJ1-1; d_gene: .; abundance: .; v_gene: TRBV6-5; CDR3nt: TGTGCCAGCAGTTACTCGATTACGGTGAACACTGAAGCTTTCTTT; CDR3aa: CASSYSITVNTEAFF
j_gene: TRBJ2-1; d_gene: .; abundance: .; v_gene: TRBV5-5; CDR3nt: TGTGCCAGCAGGAGGGAACCCGACGCCAATGAGCAGTTCTTC; CDR3aa: CASRREPDANEQFF
j_gene: TRBJ2-3; d_gene: .; abundance: .; v_gene: TRBV5-1; CDR3nt: TGCGCCAGCAGCTTAAGGGTTAGCACAGATACGCAGTATTTT; CDR3aa: CASSLRVSTDTQYF